The clone carrying this TCR beta chain has a single count. The V end was cut by 7 bases, the J end by 3 bases, with 12 bases between. CDR1 is MNHNY, CDR2 SVGAGI, per germline (reference sequence). This CDR3 is 13 amino acids long. This entry comes from a study of OX40 agonist ivuxolimab in advanced cancers. Overall study context: The drug used for patients, ivuxolimab, was an agonistic anti-OX40 (CD134) antibody. Each patient was given ivuxolimab into a vein every 2 weeks, at 0.01 to 10 mg/kg.

Systemic immunosuppression or autoimmune disease history was grounds to exclude patients. TCRdb's table, derived via immunoSEQ multiplex PCR, lists solely in-frame clones and lacks some. There are 60,000 to 70,000 clones in the sample; about 88% occur only once, and approximately 0.3% lies in the top ten. This TCR was sampled from an adult with an advanced solid tumor such as melanoma, head and neck, liver or kidney cancer. The sequencing here drew on CD4+ or CD8+ T cells sorted from blood, taken in a trial of the OX40 agonist ivuxolimab. The chain couples TRBV6-6 to TRBJ1-2, with D possibly being TRBD1 (5 bases). CDR3 sequence (DNA): TGTGCCAGCACCCAGACAGCTTACTATGGCTACACCTTC. Translation: CASTQTAYYGYTF.